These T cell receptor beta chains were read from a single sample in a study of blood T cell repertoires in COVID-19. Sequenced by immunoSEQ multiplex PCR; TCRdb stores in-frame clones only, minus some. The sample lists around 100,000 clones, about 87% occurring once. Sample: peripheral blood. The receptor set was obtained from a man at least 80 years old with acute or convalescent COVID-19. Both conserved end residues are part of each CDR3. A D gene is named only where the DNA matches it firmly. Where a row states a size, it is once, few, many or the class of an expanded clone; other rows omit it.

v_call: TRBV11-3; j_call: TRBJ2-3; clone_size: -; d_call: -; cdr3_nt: TGTGCCAGCAGCTTAGGTGTGGCGGGAGATACGCAGTATTTT; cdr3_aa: CASSLGVAGDTQYF
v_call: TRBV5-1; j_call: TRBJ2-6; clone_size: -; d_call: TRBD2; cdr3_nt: TGCGCCAGCAGCCCCGGACTAGCGGGAGGGCCGTCTGGGGCCAACGTCCTGACTTTC; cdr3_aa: CASSPGLAGGPSGANVLTF
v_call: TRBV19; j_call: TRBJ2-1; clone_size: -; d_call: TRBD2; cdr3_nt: TGTGCCAGTAGCCCCGGGACTAGCGGGGGGTACTACAATGAGCAGTTCTTC; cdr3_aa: CASSPGTSGGYYNEQFF
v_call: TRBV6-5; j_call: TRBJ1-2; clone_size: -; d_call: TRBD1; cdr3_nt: TGTGCCAGCAGCGTAACGGGACAGACTAACTATGGCTACACCTTC; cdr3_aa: CASSVTGQTNYGYTF
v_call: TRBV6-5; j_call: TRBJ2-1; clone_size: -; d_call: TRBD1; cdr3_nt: TGTGCCAGCAGTCCGGACAGGGCTAACAATGAGCAGTTCTTC; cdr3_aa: CASSPDRANNEQFF
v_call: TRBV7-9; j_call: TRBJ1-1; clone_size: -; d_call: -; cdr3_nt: TGTGCCAGCAGCTCAAACAGGGCCGAAGCTTTCTTT; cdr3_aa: CASSSNRAEAFF
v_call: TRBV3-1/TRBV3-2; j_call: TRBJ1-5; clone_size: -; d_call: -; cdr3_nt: TGTGCCAGCAGCCAAAGAGAGCCCCACAGCGGAGGGTGGCCCCAGCATTTT; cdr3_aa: CASSQREPHSGGWPQHF
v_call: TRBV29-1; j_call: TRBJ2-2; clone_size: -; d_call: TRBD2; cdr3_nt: TGCAGCGTTTCCGGGACTAGCGGAACCGGGGAGCTGTTTTTT; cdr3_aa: CSVSGTSGTGELFF
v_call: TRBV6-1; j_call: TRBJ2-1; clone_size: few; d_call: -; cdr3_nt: TGTGCCAGCAGTGAATTTGGGGCGGGGGAGCAGTTCTTC; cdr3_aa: CASSEFGAGEQFF
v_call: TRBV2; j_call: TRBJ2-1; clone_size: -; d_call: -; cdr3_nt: TGTGCCAGCCGGACTACCGAGCAGTTCTTC; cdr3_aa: CASRTTEQFF
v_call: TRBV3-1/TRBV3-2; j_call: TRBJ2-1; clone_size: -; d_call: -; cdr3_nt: TGTGCCAGCAGTTCAAGGATAGGAGGCACATCCTACAATGAGCAGTTCTTC; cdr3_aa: CASSSRIGGTSYNEQFF
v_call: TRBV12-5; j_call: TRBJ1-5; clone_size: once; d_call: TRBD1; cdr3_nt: TGTGCTAGTGGTTTGGGAGGGACAGTCCGGAATCAGCCCCAGCATTTT; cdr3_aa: CASGLGGTVRNQPQHF
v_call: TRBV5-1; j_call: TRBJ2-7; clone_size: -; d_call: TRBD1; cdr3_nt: TGCGCCAGCAGCGTTGGACAGGGGGCGTACGAGCAGTACTTC; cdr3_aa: CASSVGQGAYEQYF
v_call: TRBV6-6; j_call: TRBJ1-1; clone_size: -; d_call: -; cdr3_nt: TGTGCCAGCAGTTACTCCGGACAGCTGGCTTTCTTT; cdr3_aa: CASSYSGQLAFF
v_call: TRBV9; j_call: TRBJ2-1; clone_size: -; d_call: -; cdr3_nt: TGTGCCAGCAGCCCTATGGATGAGGGTGTGCAGTTCTTC; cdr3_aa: CASSPMDEGVQFF
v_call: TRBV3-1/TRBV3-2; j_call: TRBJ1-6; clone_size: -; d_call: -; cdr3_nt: TGTGCCAGCCGCCACGGGTATTTTGATTCACCCCTCCACTTT; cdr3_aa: CASRHGYFDSPLHF
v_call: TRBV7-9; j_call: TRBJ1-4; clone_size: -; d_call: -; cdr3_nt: TGTGCCAGCAGCTTGGGTGGACAGCCTAATGAAAAACTGTTTTTT; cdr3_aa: CASSLGGQPNEKLFF
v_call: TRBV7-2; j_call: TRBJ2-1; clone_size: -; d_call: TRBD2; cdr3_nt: TGTGCCAGCAGCTCCTCCGGGACTAGCGGGAGTCGGGAGCAGTTCTTC; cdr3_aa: CASSSSGTSGSREQFF
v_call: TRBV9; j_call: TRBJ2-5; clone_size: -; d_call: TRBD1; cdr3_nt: TGTGCCAGCAGCGGTGGACAGGGAGAGACCCAGTACTTC; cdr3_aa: CASSGGQGETQYF
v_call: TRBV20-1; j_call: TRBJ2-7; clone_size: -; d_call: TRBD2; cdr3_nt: TGCAGTGCTAGTTTCCGGGGGGGGTCCTACGAGCAGTACTTC; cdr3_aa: CSASFRGGSYEQYF
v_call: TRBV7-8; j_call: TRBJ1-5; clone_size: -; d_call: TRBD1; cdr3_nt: TGTGCCAGCAGCATCGACAGGGATATTCCCCAGCATTTT; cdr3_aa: CASSIDRDIPQHF
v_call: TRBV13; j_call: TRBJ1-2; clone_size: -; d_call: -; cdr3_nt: TGTGCCAGCAGCCTCCTCGGACAAGTAAACTATGGCTACACCTTC; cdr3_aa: CASSLLGQVNYGYTF
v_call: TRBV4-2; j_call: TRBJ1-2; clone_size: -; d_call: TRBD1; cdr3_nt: TGTGCCAGCAGCCAAGAATCCGGGACAGGGAACTATGGCTACACCTTC; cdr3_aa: CASSQESGTGNYGYTF
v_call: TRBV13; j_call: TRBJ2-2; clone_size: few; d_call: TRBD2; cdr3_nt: TGTGCCAGCAGGGGGACTAGCGGGAGCACCGGGGAGCTGTTTTTT; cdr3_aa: CASRGTSGSTGELFF
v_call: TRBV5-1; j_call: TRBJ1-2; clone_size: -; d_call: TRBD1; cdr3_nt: TGCGCCAGCAGCTTTCAGGGACAGGGGGCATATGGCTACACCTTC; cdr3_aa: CASSFQGQGAYGYTF
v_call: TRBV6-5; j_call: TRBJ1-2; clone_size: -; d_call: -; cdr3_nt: TGTGCCAGCACCTACCGGTTGTACTCTAACTATGGCTACACCTTC; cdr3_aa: CASTYRLYSNYGYTF
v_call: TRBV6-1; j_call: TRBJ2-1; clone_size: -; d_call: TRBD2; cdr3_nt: TGTGCCAGCAGTGGGACGGGAGGCCAAAGGTACAATGAGCAGTTCTTC; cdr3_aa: CASSGTGGQRYNEQFF
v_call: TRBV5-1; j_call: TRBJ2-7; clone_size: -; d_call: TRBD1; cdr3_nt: TGCGCCAGCAGCCCGACAGGGGTAACCTACGAGCAGTACTTC; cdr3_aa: CASSPTGVTYEQYF
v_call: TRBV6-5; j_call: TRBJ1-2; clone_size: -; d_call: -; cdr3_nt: TGTGCCAGCAGTTACACTAACGGCTATGGCTACACCTTC; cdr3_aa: CASSYTNGYGYTF
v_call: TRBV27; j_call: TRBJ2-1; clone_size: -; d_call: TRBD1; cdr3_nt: TGTGCCAGCAGTTGGACAGGGGTATACAATGAGCAGTTCTTC; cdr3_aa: CASSWTGVYNEQFF
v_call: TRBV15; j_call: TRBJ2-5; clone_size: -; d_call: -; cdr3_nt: TGTGCCACCAGCAGCGCCGGCGGGCCCGGAGAGACCCAGTACTTC; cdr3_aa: CATSSAGGPGETQYF
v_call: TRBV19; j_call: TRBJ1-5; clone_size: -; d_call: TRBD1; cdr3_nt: TGTGCCAGTAGTTCCTCGACAGGGGGCCAGCCCCAGCATTTT; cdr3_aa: CASSSSTGGQPQHF
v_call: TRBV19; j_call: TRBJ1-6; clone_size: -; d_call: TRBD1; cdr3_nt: TGTGCCAGTAGTGTCCCCGGGACAGGGGTTAATTCACCCCTCCACTTT; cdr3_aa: CASSVPGTGVNSPLHF
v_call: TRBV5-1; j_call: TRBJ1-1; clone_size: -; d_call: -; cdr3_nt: TGCGCCAGCAGCTTGGCCGGTTTCGCTGAAGCTTTCTTT; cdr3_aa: CASSLAGFAEAFF
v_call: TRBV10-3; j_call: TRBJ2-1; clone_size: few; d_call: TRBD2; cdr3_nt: TGTGCCATCAGCTCGGGACTAGCGGGAGGCCACAATGAGCAGTTCTTC; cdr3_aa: CAISSGLAGGHNEQFF
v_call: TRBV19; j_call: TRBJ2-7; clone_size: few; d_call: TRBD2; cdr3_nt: TGTGCCAGTATGGGCCAAGCGCCTAGCGGGTCGTACGAGCAGTACTTC; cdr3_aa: CASMGQAPSGSYEQYF
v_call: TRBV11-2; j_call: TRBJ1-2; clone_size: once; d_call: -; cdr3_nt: TGTGCCAGCAGCTTAGGATTAACGGGGGAGGCGTGGACCTTC; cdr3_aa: CASSLGLTGEAWTF
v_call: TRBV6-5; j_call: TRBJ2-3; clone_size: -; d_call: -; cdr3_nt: TGTGCCAGCAGTTACTCTCAGGCCACAGATACGCAGTATTTT; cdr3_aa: CASSYSQATDTQYF
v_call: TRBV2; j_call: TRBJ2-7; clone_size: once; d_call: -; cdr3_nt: TGTGCCAGCAGCGTAGACAGTATCTCCTACGAGCAGTACTTC; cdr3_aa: CASSVDSISYEQYF
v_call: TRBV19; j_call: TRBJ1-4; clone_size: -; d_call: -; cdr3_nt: TGTGCCAGTAGTCCCCGGACTCTTACATTGGCAACTAATGAAAAACTGTTTTTT; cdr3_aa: CASSPRTLTLATNEKLFF
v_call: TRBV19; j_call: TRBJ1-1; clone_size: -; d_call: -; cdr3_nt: TGTGCCAGTAGGTCACAGGGAGACACTGAAGCTTTCTTT; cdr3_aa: CASRSQGDTEAFF
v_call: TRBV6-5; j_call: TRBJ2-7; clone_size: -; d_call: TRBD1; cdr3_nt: TGTGCCAGCAGTTACAGGGACAGGGGATACGAGCAGTACTTC; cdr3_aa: CASSYRDRGYEQYF
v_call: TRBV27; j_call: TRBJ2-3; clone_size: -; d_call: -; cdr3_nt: TGTGCCAGCAGTCGGGGCACAGATACGCAGTATTTT; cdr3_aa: CASSRGTDTQYF
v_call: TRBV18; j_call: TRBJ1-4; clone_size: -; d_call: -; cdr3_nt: TGTGCCAGCCCGAATGAAAAACTGTTTTTT; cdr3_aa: CASPNEKLFF
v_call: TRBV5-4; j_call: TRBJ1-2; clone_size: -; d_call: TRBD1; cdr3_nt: TGTGCCAGCAGCTTGGGACTACAGGGGATCGGAAACTATGGCTACACCTTC; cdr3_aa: CASSLGLQGIGNYGYTF
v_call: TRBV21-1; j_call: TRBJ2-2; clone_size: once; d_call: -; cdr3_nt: TGTGCCAGCAGCAAAGGGCTACCTAGCGGGGGGAGGTGTACCGGGGAGCTGTTTTTT; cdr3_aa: CASSKGLPSGGRCTGELFF
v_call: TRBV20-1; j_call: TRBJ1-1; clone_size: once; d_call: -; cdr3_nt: TGCAGTGCGCAAAGGGGTTCTGAAGCTTTCTTT; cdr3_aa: CSAQRGSEAFF
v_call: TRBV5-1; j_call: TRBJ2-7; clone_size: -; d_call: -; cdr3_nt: TGCGCCAGCAGCCCTGACACGCGCGAGCAGTACTTC; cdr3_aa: CASSPDTREQYF
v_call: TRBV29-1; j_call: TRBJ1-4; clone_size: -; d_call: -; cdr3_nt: TGCAGCGCCCACCTAGGGGATGAAAAACTGTTTTTT; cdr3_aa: CSAHLGDEKLFF
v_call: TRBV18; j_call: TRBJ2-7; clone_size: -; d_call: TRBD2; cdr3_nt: TGTGCCAGCTCACCACCCGGTCTAGCGGGTGCCTACGAGCAGTACTTC; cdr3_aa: CASSPPGLAGAYEQYF
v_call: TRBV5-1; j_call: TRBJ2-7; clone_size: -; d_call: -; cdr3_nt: TGCGCCAGCAGCCCGGCCTTACAGGTAAAAGAAGGCGAGCAGTACTTC; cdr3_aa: CASSPALQVKEGEQYF
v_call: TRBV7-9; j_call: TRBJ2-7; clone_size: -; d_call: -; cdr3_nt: TGTGCCAGCAGCTTAGCGCGGGGAATTACGGACGAGCAGTACTTC; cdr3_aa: CASSLARGITDEQYF
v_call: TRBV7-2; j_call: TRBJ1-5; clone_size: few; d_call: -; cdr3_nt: TGTGCCAGCAGCCGCGGACTCGGGGGCAATCAGCCCCAGCATTTT; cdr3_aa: CASSRGLGGNQPQHF
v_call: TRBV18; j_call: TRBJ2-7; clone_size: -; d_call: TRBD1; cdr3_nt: TGTGCCAGCTCACCACCCGGGACAGTGGTGCAGTACTTC; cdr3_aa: CASSPPGTVVQYF
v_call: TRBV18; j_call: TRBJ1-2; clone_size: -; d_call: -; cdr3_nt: TGTGCCAGCTCACCTTCAGGGGTCTATGGCTACACCTTC; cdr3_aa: CASSPSGVYGYTF
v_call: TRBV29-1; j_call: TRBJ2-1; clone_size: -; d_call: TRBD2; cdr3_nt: TGCAGCGGCGGACTAGCGGGGGGGCGGGAGCAGTTCTTC; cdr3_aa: CSGGLAGGREQFF
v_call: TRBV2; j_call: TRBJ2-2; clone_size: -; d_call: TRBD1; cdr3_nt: TGTGCCAGCAGTGAAGCGCGACAGGGGAAGGCCGGGGAGCTGTTTTTT; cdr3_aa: CASSEARQGKAGELFF
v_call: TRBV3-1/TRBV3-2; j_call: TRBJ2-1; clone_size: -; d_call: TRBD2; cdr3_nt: TGTGCCAGCAGCCGGCCTCTAGCGGGAGGACACAATGAGCAGTTCTTC; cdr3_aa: CASSRPLAGGHNEQFF
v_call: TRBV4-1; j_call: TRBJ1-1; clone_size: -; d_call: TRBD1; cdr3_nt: TGCGCCAGCAGCCAAGAAGCCCAGGGGGACTACACTGAAGCTTTCTTT; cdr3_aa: CASSQEAQGDYTEAFF